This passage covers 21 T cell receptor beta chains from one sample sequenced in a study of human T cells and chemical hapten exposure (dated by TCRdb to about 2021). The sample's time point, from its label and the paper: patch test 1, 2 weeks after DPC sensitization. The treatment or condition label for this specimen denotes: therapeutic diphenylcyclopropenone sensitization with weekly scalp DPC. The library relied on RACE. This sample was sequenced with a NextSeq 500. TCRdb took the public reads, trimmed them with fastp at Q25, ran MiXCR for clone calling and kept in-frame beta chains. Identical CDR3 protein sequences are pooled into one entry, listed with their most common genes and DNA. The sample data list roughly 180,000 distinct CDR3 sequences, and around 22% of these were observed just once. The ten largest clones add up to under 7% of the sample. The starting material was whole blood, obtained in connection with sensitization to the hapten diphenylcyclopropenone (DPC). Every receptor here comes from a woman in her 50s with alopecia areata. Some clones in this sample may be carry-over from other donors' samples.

This CDR3 reads CASSLFNEAFF. CDR3 sequence (DNA): TGTGCCAGCAGCTTGTTCAATGAAGCTTTCTTT. The V call is TRBV5-5, the J call TRBJ1-1; no firm D call. Germline lookup yields CDR1 SGHKS and CDR2 YYEKEE (reference sequence). Trimming removed 1 base from V and 7 bases from J, with 5 bases in between. This CDR3 has 11 amino acids.

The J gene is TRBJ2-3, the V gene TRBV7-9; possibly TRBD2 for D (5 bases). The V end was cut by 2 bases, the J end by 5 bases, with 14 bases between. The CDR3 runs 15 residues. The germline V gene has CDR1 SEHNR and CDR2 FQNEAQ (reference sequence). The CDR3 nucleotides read TGTGCCAGCAGCTTATATATCGGGAAGGGAGATACGCAGTATTTT. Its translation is CASSLYIGKGDTQYF.

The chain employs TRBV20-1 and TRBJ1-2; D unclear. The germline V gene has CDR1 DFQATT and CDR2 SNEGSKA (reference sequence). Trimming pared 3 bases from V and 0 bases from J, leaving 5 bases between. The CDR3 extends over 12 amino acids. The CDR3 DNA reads TGCAGTGCTAGGCTTTCTAACTATGGCTACACCTTC. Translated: CSARLSNYGYTF.

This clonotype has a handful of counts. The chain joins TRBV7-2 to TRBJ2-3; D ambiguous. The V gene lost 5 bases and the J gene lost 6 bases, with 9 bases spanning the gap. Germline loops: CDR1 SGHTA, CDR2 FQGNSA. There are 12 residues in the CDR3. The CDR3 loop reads CASSARPDTQYF. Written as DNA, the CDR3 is TGTGCCAGCAGCGCGCGCCCGGATACGCAGTATTTT.

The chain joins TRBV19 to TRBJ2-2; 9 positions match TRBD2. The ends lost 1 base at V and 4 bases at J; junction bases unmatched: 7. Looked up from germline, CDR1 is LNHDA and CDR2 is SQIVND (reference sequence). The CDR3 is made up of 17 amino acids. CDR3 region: CASSIAAGGPGTGELFF. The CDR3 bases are TGTGCCAGTAGTATAGCTGCGGGAGGGCCAGGCACCGGGGAGCTGTTTTTT.

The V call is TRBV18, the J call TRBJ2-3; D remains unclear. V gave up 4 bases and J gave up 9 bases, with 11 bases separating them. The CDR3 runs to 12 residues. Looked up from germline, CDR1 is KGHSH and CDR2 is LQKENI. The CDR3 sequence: CASSRKLGTQYF. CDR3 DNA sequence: TGTGCCAGCTCACGCAAGTTGGGAACGCAGTATTTT.

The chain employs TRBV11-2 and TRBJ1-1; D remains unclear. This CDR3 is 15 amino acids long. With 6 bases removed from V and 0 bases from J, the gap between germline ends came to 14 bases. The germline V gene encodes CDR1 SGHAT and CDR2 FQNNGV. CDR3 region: CASSSPSPMNTEAFF. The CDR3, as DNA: TGTGCCAGCAGTTCGCCTTCCCCCATGAACACTGAAGCTTTCTTT.

CDR3 coding DNA: TGCAGCGTTGAGTCCGACAGGGGGGTAGAAGAGACCCAGTACTTC. Protein sequence: CSVESDRGVEETQYF. V gene TRBV29-1 combines with J gene TRBJ2-5, with 9 bases lining up with TRBD1. V was clipped by 3 bases and J by 3 bases; unmatched bases: 8. The CDR3 sequence is 15 residues long. The germline CDR1 and CDR2 sequences are SQVTM and ANQGSEA.

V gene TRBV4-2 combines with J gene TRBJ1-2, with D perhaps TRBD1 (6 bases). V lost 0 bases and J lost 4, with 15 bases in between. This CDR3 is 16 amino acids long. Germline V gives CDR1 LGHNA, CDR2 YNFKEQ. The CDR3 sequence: CASSQEVGAGAYGYTF. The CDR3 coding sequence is TGTGCCAGCAGCCAAGAAGTTGGCGCAGGGGCCTATGGCTACACCTTC.

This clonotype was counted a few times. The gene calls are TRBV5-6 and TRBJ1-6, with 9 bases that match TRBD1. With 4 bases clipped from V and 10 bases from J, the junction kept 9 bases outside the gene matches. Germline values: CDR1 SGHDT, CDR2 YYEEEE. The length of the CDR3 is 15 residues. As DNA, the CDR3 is TGTGCCAGCAGCCCTGGGGGGACAGGGATCTCACCCCTCCACTTT. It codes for CASSPGGTGISPLHF.

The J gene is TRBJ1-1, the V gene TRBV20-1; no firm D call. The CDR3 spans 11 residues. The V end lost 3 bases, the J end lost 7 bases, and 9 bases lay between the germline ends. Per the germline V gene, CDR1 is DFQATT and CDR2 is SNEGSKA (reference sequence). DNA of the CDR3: TGCAGTGCTAGTCCCAGGTATGAAGCTTTCTTT. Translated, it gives CSASPRYEAFF.

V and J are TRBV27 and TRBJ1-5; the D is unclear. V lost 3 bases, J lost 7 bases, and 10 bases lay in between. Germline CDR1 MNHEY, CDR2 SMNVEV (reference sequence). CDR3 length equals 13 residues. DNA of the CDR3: TGTGCCAGCAGTTTGTGGGTGGGCCAGCCCCAGCATTTT. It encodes CASSLWVGQPQHF.

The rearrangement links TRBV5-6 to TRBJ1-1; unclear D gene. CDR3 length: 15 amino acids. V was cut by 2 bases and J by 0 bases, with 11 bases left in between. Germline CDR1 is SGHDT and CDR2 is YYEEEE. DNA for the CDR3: TGTGCCAGCAGCTTTTTGTGGCGCATGAACACTGAAGCTTTCTTT. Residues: CASSFLWRMNTEAFF.

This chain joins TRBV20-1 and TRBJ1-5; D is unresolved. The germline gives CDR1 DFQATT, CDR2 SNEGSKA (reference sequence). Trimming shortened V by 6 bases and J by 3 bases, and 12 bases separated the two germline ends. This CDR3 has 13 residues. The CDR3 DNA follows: TGCAGTGCCATTACGCAGGCCAATCAGCCCCAGCATTTT. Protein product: CSAITQANQPQHF.

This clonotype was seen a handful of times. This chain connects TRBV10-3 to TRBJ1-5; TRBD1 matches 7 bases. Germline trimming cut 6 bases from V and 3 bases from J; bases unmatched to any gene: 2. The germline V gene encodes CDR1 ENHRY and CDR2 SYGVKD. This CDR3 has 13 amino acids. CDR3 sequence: CAISGTDNQPQHF. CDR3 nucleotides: TGTGCCATCAGCGGGACAGACAATCAGCCCCAGCATTTT.

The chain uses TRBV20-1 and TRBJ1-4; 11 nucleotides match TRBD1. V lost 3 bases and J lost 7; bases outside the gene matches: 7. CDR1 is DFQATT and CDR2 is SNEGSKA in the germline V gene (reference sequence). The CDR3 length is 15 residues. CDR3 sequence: CSASLDRGRGEKLFF. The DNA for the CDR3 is TGCAGTGCTAGTTTGGACAGGGGGCGCGGTGAAAAACTGTTTTTT.

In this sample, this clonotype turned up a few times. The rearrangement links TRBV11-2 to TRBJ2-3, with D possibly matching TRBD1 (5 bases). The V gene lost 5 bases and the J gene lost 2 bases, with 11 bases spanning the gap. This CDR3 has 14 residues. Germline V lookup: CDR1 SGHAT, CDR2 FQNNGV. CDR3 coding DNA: TGTGCCAGCAGCGATAAGGGGTCCACAGATACGCAGTATTTT. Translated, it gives CASSDKGSTDTQYF.

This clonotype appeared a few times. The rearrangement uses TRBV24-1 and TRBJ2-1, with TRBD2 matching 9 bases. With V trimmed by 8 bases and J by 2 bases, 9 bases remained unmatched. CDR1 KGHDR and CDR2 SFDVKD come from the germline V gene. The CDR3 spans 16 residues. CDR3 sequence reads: CATMGTSSRAYNEQFF. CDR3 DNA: TGTGCCACCATGGGGACTAGCTCGAGGGCCTACAATGAGCAGTTCTTC.

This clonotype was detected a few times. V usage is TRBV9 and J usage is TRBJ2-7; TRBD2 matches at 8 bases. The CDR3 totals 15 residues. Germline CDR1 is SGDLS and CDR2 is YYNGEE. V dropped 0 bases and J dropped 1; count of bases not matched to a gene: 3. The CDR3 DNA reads TGTGCCAGCAGCGTAGGCGGCGGGAGGTCCTACGAGCAGTACTTC. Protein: CASSVGGGRSYEQYF.

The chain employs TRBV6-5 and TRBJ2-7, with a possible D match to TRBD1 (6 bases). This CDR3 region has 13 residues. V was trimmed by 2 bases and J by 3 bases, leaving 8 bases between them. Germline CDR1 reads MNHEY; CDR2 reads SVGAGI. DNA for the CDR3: TGTGCCAGCAGTTACACAGGGTACTACGAGCAGTACTTC. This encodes CASSYTGYYEQYF.

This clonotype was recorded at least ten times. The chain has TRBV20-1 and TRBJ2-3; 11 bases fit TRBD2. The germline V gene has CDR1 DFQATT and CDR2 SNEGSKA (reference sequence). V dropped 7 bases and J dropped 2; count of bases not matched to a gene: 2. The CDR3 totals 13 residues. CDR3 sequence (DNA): TGCAGTGTGACTAGCGGGACCACAGATACGCAGTATTTT. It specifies CSVTSGTTDTQYF.